Below are 15 T cell receptor beta chains sequenced from a single sample in a study of OX40 agonist ivuxolimab in advanced cancers. Receptor libraries were prepared by the immunoSEQ multiplex PCR assay. TCRdb holds this immuneACCESS table with in-frame rearrangements only. Some clones are missing; in checked studies, unresolved V genes explain under half, and the rest has no known cause. In this sample the table shows 60,000 to 75,000 clones, around 93% of which occur a single time. About 0.95% of the sample is held by the ten biggest clonotypes. The sequencing here drew on CD4+ or CD8+ T cells sorted from blood, taken in a trial of the OX40 agonist ivuxolimab. The receptors here all came from an adult with an advanced solid tumor such as melanoma, head and neck, liver or kidney cancer.

About this clone itself: The DNA is left out, because the CDR3 cannot be placed on it with certainty; the CDR3 is given as TCRdb lists it. This chain uses TRBV5-6 with TRBJ1-4. The CDR3 is 15 amino acids long, termini counted. Germline V gene lookup returns CDR1 SGHDT and CDR2 YYEEEE. Here the CDR3 reads CASSFGNGYNEKLFF.

The chain employs TRBV30 and TRBJ1-6; 7 bases map to TRBD1. The germline V gene encodes CDR1 GTSNPN and CDR2 SVGIG (reference sequence). CDR3 length: 12 amino acids. Trimming took 0 bases from V and 14 from J; bases not matched to a gene: 4. CDR3 residues: CAWSVQGLSLHF. The CDR3 DNA is TGTGCCTGGAGTGTACAGGGGTTGTCCCTCCACTTT.

This clone was found a few times. The chain joins TRBV13 to TRBJ1-4; tentatively, D is TRBD1 (6 bases). V was pared by 6 bases and J by 10 bases, with 21 bases between. Germline loops: CDR1 PRHDT, CDR2 FYEKMQ (reference sequence). This CDR3 region has 15 residues. The CDR3 nucleotides read TGTGCCAGCAGAATACGGGGGCGTGCATTGGGAAAACTGTTTTTT. It is translated as CASRIRGRALGKLFF.

This chain connects TRBV7-9 to TRBJ2-2, with 7 bases aligning to TRBD1. CDR1 is SEHNR and CDR2 is FQNEAQ in the germline V gene (reference sequence). V lost 2 bases, J lost 6 bases, and 6 bases stayed unmatched. CDR3 length: 15 residues. CDR3 region: CASSLSTGKAGELFF. In DNA, the CDR3 is TGTGCCAGCAGCTTATCGACAGGGAAGGCCGGGGAGCTGTTTTTT.

V is TRBV27 and J is TRBJ2-7; 7 nucleotides align to TRBD1. Trimming cost V 8 bases and J 5 bases; bases outside gene matches: 6. CDR1 and CDR2 from the germline V gene are MNHEY and SMNVEV (reference sequence). The CDR3 is 12 amino acids. Written as DNA, the CDR3 is TGTGCCAGCCCGACAGGGACCCACGAGCAGTACTTC. It yields the protein CASPTGTHEQYF.

This clone was recorded only once. J is TRBJ2-5 and V is TRBV6-1, with D possibly being TRBD1 or TRBD2 (5 bases each). Germline V CDR1 and CDR2: MNHNS, SASEGT. The CDR3 covers 13 residues. The V end lost 6 bases, the J end lost 4 bases, and 12 bases lay between the germline ends. CDR3 protein: CASRGPGGETQYF. The CDR3, as DNA: TGTGCCAGCAGAGGCCCTGGGGGAGAGACCCAGTACTTC.

This clone appeared a single time. The chain recombines TRBV5-1 with TRBJ2-2; no definite D call. Germline CDR1 and CDR2: SGHRS and YFSETQ. The CDR3 has 14 residues. V was trimmed by 4 bases and J by 0 bases, leaving 7 bases between them. Here the CDR3 DNA reads TGCGCCAGCAGCCTCAACACGAACACCGGGGAGCTGTTTTTT. This codes for CASSLNTNTGELFF.

This clone was seen once. The CDR3 DNA sequence: TGTGCCAGTAGCCCGGACAGGGCGGGCCAAGAGACCCAGTACTTC. Translated, it gives CASSPDRAGQETQYF. V usage is TRBV19 and J usage is TRBJ2-5, with 8 bases aligning to TRBD1. After removal of 6 bases from V and 1 base from J, the junction contained 7 bases not matched to a gene. Germline CDR1 reads LNHDA; CDR2 reads SQIVND (reference sequence). The CDR3 is 15 amino acids.

This clone was seen a single time. The chain uses TRBV6-1 and TRBJ1-1, with TRBD1 matching over 9 bases. V shed 6 bases and J 3 bases; nucleotides not matched to a gene: 2. Germline V gene lookup returns CDR1 MNHNS and CDR2 SASEGT. The length of the CDR3 is 13 residues. CDR3 region: CASRGQGDTEAFF. CDR3 nucleotides: TGTGCCAGCAGGGGACAGGGTGACACTGAAGCTTTCTTT.

The gene calls are TRBV30 and TRBJ2-3; no clear D gene. Trimming cost V 2 bases and J 5 bases, with 5 bases left between them. The V gene's germline CDR1 is GTSNPN and CDR2 SVGIG (reference sequence). The CDR3 is 11 residues long. The CDR3 spells CAWSIGDTQYF. The CDR3 DNA sequence: TGTGCCTGGAGTATTGGAGATACGCAGTATTTT.

The chain couples TRBV18 to TRBJ1-1; no definite D call. The CDR3 is 16 amino acids. Germline values: CDR1 KGHSH, CDR2 LQKENI. Trimming left V 2 bases short and J 1 base short, with 14 bases between. The CDR3 nucleotides read TGTGCCAGCTCACCAAAGCAGATGGAGGGGAACACTGAAGCTTTCTTT. Translated: CASSPKQMEGNTEAFF.

The chain uses TRBV7-8 and TRBJ1-6; 8 nucleotides line up with TRBD1. Germline loops: CDR1 SGHVS, CDR2 FQNEAQ. V shed 1 base and J 8 bases; nucleotides not matched to a gene: 4. This CDR3 comprises 15 residues. The CDR3 here is CASSLGRGRDSPLHF. The CDR3 DNA sequence: TGTGCCAGCAGCTTAGGCAGGGGGCGGGATTCACCCCTCCACTTT.

This clone was recorded once. The chain links TRBV6-1 to TRBJ2-5, with D possibly matching TRBD2 (6 bases). This CDR3 has 16 amino acids. The germline CDR1 and CDR2 sequences are MNHNS and SASEGT. V dropped 1 base and J dropped 5 bases, with 17 bases sitting between them. The CDR3 region has the DNA TGTGCCAGCAGTGAAGTTGGTAGAAGGGCGGGGGAGACCCAGTACTTC. It codes for CASSEVGRRAGETQYF.

The chain couples TRBV7-2 to TRBJ2-3; TRBD2 matches 10 bases. With V trimmed by 11 bases and J by 5 bases, 16 bases remained unmatched. Looked up from germline, CDR1 is SGHTA and CDR2 is FQGNSA. The CDR3 runs to 16 residues. CDR3: CADGEGIAGGIDTQYF. As DNA, the CDR3 is TGTGCCGACGGGGAGGGAATAGCGGGAGGAATAGATACGCAGTATTTT. Drawing the rest from reference TRBV7-2 and TRBJ2-3, the complete variable domain is GAGVSQSPSNKVTEKGKDVELRCDPISGHTALYWYRQSLGQGLEFLIYFQGNSAPDKSGLPSDRFSAERTGGSVSTLTIQRTQQEDSAVYLCADGEGIAGGIDTQYFGPGTRLTVL.

This chain connects TRBV9 to TRBJ2-7; 13 bases fit TRBD2. The trim removed 3 bases at V and 3 bases at J, leaving 6 bases unmatched. Germline values: CDR1 SGDLS, CDR2 YYNGEE. The CDR3 extends over 16 amino acids. The CDR3 here is CASSETGTSGNYEQYF. The CDR3 DNA reads TGTGCCAGCAGCGAAACCGGGACTAGCGGGAACTACGAGCAGTACTTC.